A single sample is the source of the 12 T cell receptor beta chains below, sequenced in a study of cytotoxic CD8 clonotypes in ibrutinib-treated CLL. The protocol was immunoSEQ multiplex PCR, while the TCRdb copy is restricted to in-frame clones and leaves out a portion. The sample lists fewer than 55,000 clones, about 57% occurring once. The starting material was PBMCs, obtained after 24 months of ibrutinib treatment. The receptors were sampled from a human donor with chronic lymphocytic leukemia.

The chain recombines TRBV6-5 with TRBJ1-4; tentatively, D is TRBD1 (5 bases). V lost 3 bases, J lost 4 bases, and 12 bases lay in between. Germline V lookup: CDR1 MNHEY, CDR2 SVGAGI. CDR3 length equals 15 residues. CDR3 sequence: CASSYGPGINEKLFF. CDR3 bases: TGTGCCAGCAGTTATGGCCCAGGGATTAATGAAAAACTGTTTTTT.

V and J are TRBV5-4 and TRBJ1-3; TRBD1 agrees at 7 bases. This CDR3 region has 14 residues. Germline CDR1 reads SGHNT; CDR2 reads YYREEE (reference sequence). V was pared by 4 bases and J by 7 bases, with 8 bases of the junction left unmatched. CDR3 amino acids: CASSLRQGGNTIYF. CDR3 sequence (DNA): TGTGCCAGCAGCCTACGACAGGGAGGGAACACCATATATTTT.

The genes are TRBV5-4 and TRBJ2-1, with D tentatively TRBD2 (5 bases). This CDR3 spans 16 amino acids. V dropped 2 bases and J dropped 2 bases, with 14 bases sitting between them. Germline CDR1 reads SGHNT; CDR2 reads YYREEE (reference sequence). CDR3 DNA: TGTGCCAGCAGCTTTCCTGGGCCCGGGACCTACAATGAGCAGTTCTTC. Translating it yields CASSFPGPGTYNEQFF.

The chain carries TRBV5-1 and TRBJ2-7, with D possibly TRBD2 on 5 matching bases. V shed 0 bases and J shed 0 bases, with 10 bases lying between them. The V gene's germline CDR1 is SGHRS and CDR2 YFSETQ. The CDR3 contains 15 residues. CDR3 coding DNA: TGCGCCAGCAGCTTGGCTTTAGGGAGCTCCTACGAGCAGTACTTC. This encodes CASSLALGSSYEQYF.

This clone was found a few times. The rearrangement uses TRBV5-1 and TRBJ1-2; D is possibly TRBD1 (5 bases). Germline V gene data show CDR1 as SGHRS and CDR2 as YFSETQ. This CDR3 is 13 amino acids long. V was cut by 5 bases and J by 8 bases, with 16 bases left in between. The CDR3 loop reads CASRPDTLLGYTF. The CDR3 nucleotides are TGCGCCAGCAGACCGGACACTCTATTGGGCTACACCTTC.

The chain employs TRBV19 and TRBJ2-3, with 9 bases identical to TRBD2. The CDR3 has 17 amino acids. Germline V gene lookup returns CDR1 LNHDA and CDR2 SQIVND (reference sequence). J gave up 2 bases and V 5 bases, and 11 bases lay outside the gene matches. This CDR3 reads CASSDPLAGSFTDTQYF. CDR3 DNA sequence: TGTGCCAGTAGTGACCCCCTAGCGGGGAGCTTCACAGATACGCAGTATTTT.

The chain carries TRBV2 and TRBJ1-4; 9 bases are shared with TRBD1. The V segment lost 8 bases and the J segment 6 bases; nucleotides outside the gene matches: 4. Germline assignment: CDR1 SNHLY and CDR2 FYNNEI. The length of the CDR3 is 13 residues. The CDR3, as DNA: TGTGCCAGCCGGACAGGGGCTCATGAAAAACTGTTTTTT. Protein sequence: CASRTGAHEKLFF.

The DNA for the CDR3 is TGTGCCAGTAGTAGCGGAGGCGGGATAGGTGAAAAACTGTTTTTT. Protein: CASSSGGGIGEKLFF. This chain connects TRBV19 to TRBJ1-4; D gene uncertain. CDR1 is LNHDA, CDR2 SQIVND, per germline (reference sequence). The CDR3 contains 15 residues. V dropped 4 bases and J dropped 7 bases, with 16 bases sitting between them.

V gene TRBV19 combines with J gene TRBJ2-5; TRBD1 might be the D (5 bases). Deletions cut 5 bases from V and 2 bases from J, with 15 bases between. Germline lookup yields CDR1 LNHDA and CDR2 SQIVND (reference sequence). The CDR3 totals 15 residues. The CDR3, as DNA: TGTGCCAGTAGTTTCTCCGAAAGGGGACAAGAGACCCAGTACTTC. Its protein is CASSFSERGQETQYF.

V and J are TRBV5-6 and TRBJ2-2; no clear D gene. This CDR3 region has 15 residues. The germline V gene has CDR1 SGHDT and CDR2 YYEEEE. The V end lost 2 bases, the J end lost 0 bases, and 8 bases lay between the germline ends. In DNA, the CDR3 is TGTGCCAGCAGCTTTCCCCAGGCGAACACCGGGGAGCTGTTTTTT. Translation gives CASSFPQANTGELFF.

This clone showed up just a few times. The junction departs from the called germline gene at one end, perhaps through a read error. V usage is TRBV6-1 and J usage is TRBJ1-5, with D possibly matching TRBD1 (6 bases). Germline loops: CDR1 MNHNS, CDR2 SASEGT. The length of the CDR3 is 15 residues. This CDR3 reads CASREEDSAYQPQHF. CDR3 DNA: TGTGCCAGCAGGGAAGAGGACAGTGCTTATCAGCCCCAGCATTTT.

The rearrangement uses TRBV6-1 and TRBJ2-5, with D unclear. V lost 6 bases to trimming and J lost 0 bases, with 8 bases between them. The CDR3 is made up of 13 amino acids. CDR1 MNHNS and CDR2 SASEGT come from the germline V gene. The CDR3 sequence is CASRPWDQETQYF. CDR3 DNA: TGTGCCAGCAGGCCCTGGGACCAAGAGACCCAGTACTTC.